This T cell receptor beta chain was documented in a study of tissue T cells after allogeneic stem cell transplantation. V trimming: 5 bases; J trimming: 6 bases; junction bases outside the gene matches: 0. This CDR3 region has 11 residues. Germline lookup yields CDR1 NSHNY and CDR2 SYGAGN. CDR3 sequences, V/J genes, frequencies and template counts came from survey-depth TCRbeta sequencing. Sequenced by immunoSEQ multiplex PCR; TCRdb stores in-frame clones only, minus some. The table shows under 25,000 clones, with approximately 72% occurring only once. This clone has a single count. The gene symbols are mouse symbols. The read stops 1 residue short of the end of the CDR3; the missing end is completed from the germline J gene.

The chain recombines TRBV13-1 with TRBJ1-1; 8 bases align to TRBD1. Sequencing used spleen. The clonotype was recovered from a female BALB/c mouse in good health. MHC haplotype of the mouse line: H2-d. The covered CDR3 bases are TGTGCCAGCAGACAGGGGGCAGAAGTCTTC. It codes for CASRQGAEVF. The full CDR3 is CASRQGAEVFF.